This TCR beta chain was retrieved from a study of T cells in Graves' hyperthyroidism and ophthalmopathy. Notes on the study in general: Ophthalmopathy was predicted by the model a median of roughly 6.6 months ahead of onset. The authors' 13 V-J model separated ophthalmopathy from stable hyperthyroidism.

Each patient was aged 18 to 65 and had newly diagnosed hyperthyroidism of under 2 months' duration. RNA transcripts were the template for amplifying TCR beta CDR3 regions. First-round RT-PCR targeting the TCR CDR3 was performed with the HTBI primer set. Via MiXCR, TCRdb re-called the multiplex PCR reads, giving one row per CDR3 protein. This sample yields about 840,000 distinct CDR3 sequences, of which roughly 40% are seen a single time; 8.9% belongs to the top ten. This clonotype has only a few counts. The antigen remains unidentified. Sequenced material: blood. This TCR was sampled from a man aged 18 to 30 with Graves' hyperthyroidism.

DNA for the CDR3: TGTGCCAGCAGCTTAGAGCGGGTTCTTAATGAAAAACTGTTTTTT. This translates into CASSLERVLNEKLFF. The chain combines TRBV7-9 with TRBJ1-4; D is unclear. CDR1 SEHNR and CDR2 FQNEAQ come from the germline V gene (reference sequence). The CDR3 has 15 amino acids. The V gene lost 1 base and the J gene lost 4 bases, with 10 bases spanning the gap.